What follows are 29 T cell receptor beta chains derived from one specimen sequenced in a study of shared clonotypes between healthy human individuals (TCRdb year 2020). Receptor libraries were prepared by the immunoSEQ multiplex PCR assay. TCRdb re-hosts the immuneACCESS table, in-frame sequences only. Its copies lack some clones; in the studies checked, an unresolved V gene accounts for under half of them, and the cause for the rest is not known. In all, the sample holds around 1.4 million clones, and around 98.5% of those were seen once. Clones ranked in the top ten supply about 0.35% of the sample. Sequenced material: naive CD4+ T cells sorted from blood. The cell subset or site label here, explained by the study, means: CD45RA+ positively selected. These receptors came from a man between 25 and 39 years old in good health.

The rearrangement uses TRBV5-4 and TRBJ2-1, with D unclear. V was shortened by 4 bases and J by 9 bases, with 14 bases between the two germline ends. Germline assignment: CDR1 SGHNT and CDR2 YYREEE (reference sequence). There are 13 residues in the CDR3. The CDR3 bases are TGTGCCAGCAGCCCTAGGCCGCCTATTGAGCAGTTCTTC. Its translation is CASSPRPPIEQFF.

V usage is TRBV5-1 and J usage is TRBJ1-1, with TRBD1 matching over 7 bases. Germline CDR1 is SGHRS and CDR2 is YFSETQ. The V and J ends lost 2 bases and 0 bases, in that order; junction bases with no gene match: 13. The CDR3 sequence is 18 residues long. For the CDR3, the DNA is TGCGCCAGCAGCTTTGGGAACCAGGGGGTAAATATGAACACTGAAGCTTTCTTT. Translation: CASSFGNQGVNMNTEAFF.

This rearrangement joins TRBV10-3 to TRBJ1-1, with TRBD1 as a possible D gene (6 bases). The V end lost 7 bases, the J end lost 5 bases, and 14 bases lay between the germline ends. CDR3 length: 13 amino acids. The germline V gene has CDR1 ENHRY and CDR2 SYGVKD. CDR3 nucleotide sequence: TGTGCCATCACCTTACAGGGTAATACTGAAGCTTTCTTT. Translated: CAITLQGNTEAFF.

This chain connects TRBV6-5 to TRBJ1-2; 10 bases agree with TRBD1. The CDR3 totals 15 residues. V lost 5 bases, J lost 8 bases, and 11 bases stayed unmatched. CDR1 is MNHEY and CDR2 is SVGAGI in the germline V gene. CDR3 sequence (DNA): TGTGCCAGCAGTCGAGACCCCCGGACAGGGGGAGGCTACACCTTC. Its translation: CASSRDPRTGGGYTF.

The rearrangement joins TRBV7-2 to TRBJ2-2; D not certain. Germline-derived CDR1 and CDR2 are SGHTA and FQGNSA. Trimming shortened V by 3 bases and J by 0 bases, and 20 bases separated the two germline ends. This CDR3 is 19 amino acids long. CDR3: CASSFFVWLARSNTGELFF. CDR3 bases: TGTGCCAGCAGCTTCTTCGTGTGGTTGGCACGCTCGAACACCGGGGAGCTGTTTTTT.

The chain carries TRBV6-6 and TRBJ2-1; no definite D call. The CDR3 length is 13 residues. Trimming took off 3 bases at V and 7 bases at J, with 10 bases between the two ends. The V gene's germline CDR1 is MNHNY and CDR2 SVGAGI (reference sequence). The CDR3 bases are TGTGCCAGCAGTTATGTGGCTACGAATGAGCAGTTCTTC. Translated: CASSYVATNEQFF.

The chain has TRBV9 and TRBJ2-7; no clear D. CDR1 SGDLS and CDR2 YYNGEE come from the germline V gene. CDR3 length equals 15 residues. Trimming cost V 4 bases and J 3 bases, with 17 bases left between them. The CDR3 nucleotides read TGTGCCAGCAGCCCCCACCGGCGACCCGTCTACGAGCAGTACTTC. Translated: CASSPHRRPVYEQYF. The full variable domain, its missing parts supplied by reference TRBV9 and TRBJ2-7, is DSGVTQTPKHLITATGQRVTLRCSPRSGDLSVYWYQQSLDQGLQFLIQYYNGEERAKGNILERFSAQQFPDLHSELNLSSLELGDSALYFCASSPHRRPVYEQYFGPGTRLTVT.

V and J are TRBV19 and TRBJ1-1; 7 bases line up with TRBD1. Germline V gives CDR1 LNHDA, CDR2 SQIVND (reference sequence). There are 14 residues in the CDR3. The junction had 7 bases not matched to a gene; V was cut back by 6 bases and J by 3 bases. The CDR3 protein is CASRTTGDYTEAFF. CDR3 in DNA: TGTGCCAGTAGGACTACAGGGGATTACACTGAAGCTTTCTTT.

V and J are TRBV28 and TRBJ2-1; maybe TRBD2 (6 bases). V was cut by 4 bases and J by 3 bases, with 19 bases left in between. The CDR3 is made up of 17 amino acids. CDR1 is MDHEN, CDR2 SYDVKM, per germline. CDR3 nucleotide sequence: TGTGCCAGCAGTTCGGGTAGCGGTCCACTACACTACAATGAGCAGTTCTTC. Translated, it gives CASSSGSGPLHYNEQFF.

The gene calls are TRBV9 and TRBJ1-1, with 8 positions matching TRBD1. The CDR3 sequence is 14 residues long. The germline CDR1 and CDR2 sequences are SGDLS and YYNGEE. Unmatched junction bases numbered 6, after V lost 3 bases and J lost 5 bases. CDR3 protein: CASSGNRQGTEAFF. CDR3 DNA: TGTGCCAGCAGCGGGAACAGACAGGGGACTGAAGCTTTCTTT.

The chain carries TRBV6-6 and TRBJ2-7; perhaps D is TRBD1 or TRBD2 (5 bases each). The germline CDR1 and CDR2 sequences are MNHNY and SVGAGI (reference sequence). V shed 7 bases and J shed 6 bases, with 10 bases lying between them. This CDR3 comprises 11 residues. CDR3 loop: CASTGDREQYF. CDR3 DNA sequence: TGTGCCAGCACTGGGGACCGCGAGCAGTACTTC.

The J gene is TRBJ2-7, the V gene TRBV18; 10 bases are a match to TRBD2. This CDR3 spans 16 amino acids. Germline V gene lookup returns CDR1 KGHSH and CDR2 LQKENI. V was pared by 2 bases and J by 6 bases, with 10 bases of the junction left unmatched. The DNA of the CDR3 is TGTGCCAGCTCACCAATCCAACTAGCGGGATTCGGCGAGCAGTACTTC. As protein: CASSPIQLAGFGEQYF.

This chain uses TRBV4-3 with TRBJ2-6; D not resolved. From germline, CDR1 is LGHNA and CDR2 YSLEER. The CDR3 has 17 residues. Trimming left V 0 bases short and J 0 bases short, with 9 bases between. The CDR3 DNA sequence: TGCGCCAGCAGCCAAGAACTCAGTCCCTCTGGGGCCAACGTCCTGACTTTC. Translating it yields CASSQELSPSGANVLTF.

The V call is TRBV2, the J call TRBJ2-7, with 8 nucleotides matching TRBD1. J lost 3 bases, V lost 5 bases, and 9 bases had no gene match. This CDR3 is built from 15 residues. Germline values: CDR1 SNHLY, CDR2 FYNNEI. The CDR3 DNA reads as TGTGCCAGCAGTTCCCGACAGGGGAGGAGCTACGAGCAGTACTTC. Translated: CASSSRQGRSYEQYF.

The chain couples TRBV19 to TRBJ2-7, with D tentatively TRBD1 (6 bases). The ends were cut back, 5 bases at V and 1 base at J, with 12 bases in the middle. Germline loops: CDR1 LNHDA, CDR2 SQIVND (reference sequence). The CDR3 spans 14 residues. In DNA form, the CDR3 reads TGTGCCAGTAGTTCATCGGACAGATCCTACGAGCAGTACTTC. This sequence encodes CASSSSDRSYEQYF.

The V call is TRBV7-9, the J call TRBJ1-2; possible D gene TRBD1, 5 bases. The CDR3 sequence is 15 residues long. Trimming left V 0 bases short and J 2 bases short, with 10 bases between. Germline lookup yields CDR1 SEHNR and CDR2 FQNEAQ (reference sequence). The CDR3 bases are TGTGCCAGCAGCTTAGCGGAAGGGGAAAACTATGGCTACACCTTC. This gives the protein CASSLAEGENYGYTF.

The gene calls are TRBV4-2 and TRBJ2-1, with a weak D call TRBD2 (6 bases). Germline CDR1 reads LGHNA; CDR2 reads YNFKEQ. V was trimmed by 4 bases and J by 9 bases, leaving 7 bases between them. This CDR3 comprises 11 residues. CDR3 sequence (DNA): TGTGCCAGCAGCCGGGAGGTTGAGCAGTTCTTC. Residues: CASSREVEQFF.

The CDR3 reads CASSWSSGNRETQYF. As DNA, the CDR3 is TGTGCCAGCAGCTGGTCTAGCGGGAATCGGGAGACCCAGTACTTC. The chain couples TRBV7-2 to TRBJ2-5, with 9 bases identical to TRBD2. Germline CDR1 SGHTA, CDR2 FQGNSA. V shed 4 bases and J 5 bases; nucleotides not matched to a gene: 8. The CDR3 contains 15 residues.

The chain carries TRBV6-1 and TRBJ2-7; TRBD2 aligns across 8 bases. Looked up from germline, CDR1 is MNHNS and CDR2 is SASEGT. The CDR3 is 14 residues long. Unmatched junction bases numbered 13, after V lost 8 bases and J lost 7 bases. The CDR3 DNA reads as TGTGCCAGCGGTTTGCCGGGGGGGGCGCTTGAGCAGTACTTC. Its protein is CASGLPGGALEQYF.

The J gene is TRBJ2-7, the V gene TRBV18, with a tentative D call TRBD2 (5 bases). Germline CDR1 is KGHSH and CDR2 is LQKENI. V lost 2 bases and J 2 bases, leaving 13 bases between the germline ends. This CDR3 has 15 residues. The CDR3 is CASSPNRGITYEQYF. Here the CDR3 DNA reads TGTGCCAGCTCACCAAATCGAGGGATAACCTACGAGCAGTACTTC. The whole variable domain, remainder taken from reference TRBV18 and TRBJ2-7, is NAGVMQNPRHLVRRRGQEARLRCSPMKGHSHVYWYRQLPEEGLKFMVYLQKENIIDESGMPKERFSAEFPKEGPSILRIQQVVRGDSAAYFCASSPNRGITYEQYFGPGTRLTVT.

The chain couples TRBV27 to TRBJ1-1; D is unclear. Trimming shortened V by 3 bases and J by 0 bases, and 8 bases separated the two germline ends. CDR3 length equals 14 residues. Per the germline V gene, CDR1 is MNHEY and CDR2 is SMNVEV (reference sequence). DNA of the CDR3: TGTGCCAGCAGTTTTAGGGTTATGAACACTGAAGCTTTCTTT. Amino acid sequence: CASSFRVMNTEAFF.

The rearrangement links TRBV19 to TRBJ2-2, with 7 bases identical to TRBD1. Germline CDR1 is LNHDA and CDR2 is SQIVND (reference sequence). Losses at the gene ends were 10 bases for V and 0 bases for J; bases not matched to a gene: 2. This CDR3 comprises 13 residues. The CDR3 is CATTGANTGELFF. The CDR3 DNA reads as TGTGCCACAACAGGGGCGAACACCGGGGAGCTGTTTTTT.

V and J are TRBV5-1 and TRBJ2-3; D is ambiguous. Trimming left V 0 bases short and J 12 bases short, with 11 bases between. CDR1 is SGHRS, CDR2 YFSETQ, per germline. This CDR3 has 12 amino acids. This chain's CDR3 is CASSLDVATQYF. The CDR3 DNA reads as TGCGCCAGCAGCTTGGACGTCGCGACCCAGTATTTT.

The rearrangement links TRBV5-1 to TRBJ1-5; 7 bases line up with TRBD1. Germline values: CDR1 SGHRS, CDR2 YFSETQ. V trimming: 5 bases; J trimming: 7 bases; junction bases outside the gene matches: 6. The CDR3 covers 13 residues. The CDR3 loop is CASSSQGDQPQHF. DNA for the CDR3: TGCGCCAGCAGTTCTCAGGGGGACCAGCCCCAGCATTTT.

The gene calls are TRBV5-1 and TRBJ2-1; D is ambiguous. The CDR3 is 16 amino acids. Between the trimmed V and J ends, which lost 0 bases and 0 bases, there was a span of 10 bases. Germline CDR1 and CDR2: SGHRS and YFSETQ. CDR3 in amino acids: CASSLGPPSSYNEQFF. CDR3 nucleotides: TGCGCCAGCAGCTTGGGGCCACCCAGCTCCTACAATGAGCAGTTCTTC.

Worth noting for this clone: Other DNA sequences in this specimen translate into the identical CDR3. The genes are TRBV5-1 and TRBJ1-3; D gene unclear. Deletions cut 0 bases from V and 0 bases from J, with 7 bases between. This CDR3 has 15 amino acids. CDR1 and CDR2 (germline): SGHRS, YFSETQ. The CDR3 sequence: CASSLEGYSGNTIYF. The CDR3 bases are TGCGCCAGCAGCTTGGAAGGATACTCTGGAAACACCATATATTTT.

This clone was seen a single time. The chain employs TRBV28 and TRBJ1-5, with 7 bases identical to TRBD1. The CDR3 spans 17 residues. The V segment lost 3 bases and the J segment 4 bases; nucleotides outside the gene matches: 12. Germline loops: CDR1 MDHEN, CDR2 SYDVKM. CDR3 sequence: CASSLEETGYGNQPQHF. CDR3 nucleotide sequence: TGTGCCAGCAGTTTGGAAGAGACAGGGTATGGGAATCAGCCCCAGCATTTT. Looking up the rest from reference TRBV28 and TRBJ1-5 gives the full variable domain: DVKVTQSSRYLVKRTGEKVFLECVQDMDHENMFWYRQDPGLGLRLIYFSYDVKMKEKGDIPEGYSVSREKKERFSLILESASTNQTSMYLCASSLEETGYGNQPQHFGDGTRLSIL.

The V and J genes are TRBV7-2 and TRBJ2-7, with 11 bases identical to TRBD2. V trimming: 4 bases; J trimming: 7 bases; junction bases outside the gene matches: 21. Germline V gene data show CDR1 as SGHTA and CDR2 as FQGNSA. The CDR3 has 19 residues. The CDR3 DNA reads as TGTGCCAGCAGCTCCCCTCTTATCCCCCGGCTAGCGGGAGGTAAGGAGCAGTACTTC. It translates to CASSSPLIPRLAGGKEQYF.

The rearrangement uses TRBV5-1 and TRBJ1-3; a possible D gene is TRBD1 (5 bases). Trimming cost V 0 bases and J 1 base, with 11 bases left between them. CDR1 is SGHRS, CDR2 YFSETQ, per germline. The CDR3 consists of 16 residues. The CDR3 here is CASSLVGRVSGNTIYF. As DNA, the CDR3 is TGCGCCAGCAGCTTGGTTGGCAGGGTTTCTGGAAACACCATATATTTT.